Shown below are 17 T cell receptor beta chains from a single sample sequenced in a study of blood T cell repertoires in COVID-19. The repertoire was sequenced with immunoSEQ multiplex PCR; TCRdb's copy has only in-frame clones and lacks some. The data hold approximately 230,000 clones, with just over 85% observed a single time. The sample consisted of peripheral blood. The receptors originated from a man aged 30-40 years who had recovered from COVID-19.

The J gene is TRBJ1-5, the V gene TRBV27, with D perhaps TRBD1 (6 bases). With 5 bases removed from V and 8 bases from J, the gap between germline ends came to 16 bases. The CDR3 contains 14 residues. Germline loops: CDR1 MNHEY, CDR2 SMNVEV (reference sequence). Here the CDR3 DNA reads TGTGCCAGCAGTCCGGGACAAGCGATTGAGCCCCAGCATTTT. This codes for CASSPGQAIEPQHF.

The chain employs TRBV27 and TRBJ1-6; 9 nucleotides agree with TRBD1. The length of the CDR3 is 14 residues. V trimming: 2 bases; J trimming: 9 bases; junction bases outside the gene matches: 2. Germline CDR1 reads MNHEY; CDR2 reads SMNVEV (reference sequence). CDR3: CASSLNRGRSPLHF. CDR3 nucleotides: TGTGCCAGCAGTTTAAACAGGGGGCGTTCACCCCTCCACTTT.

The chain couples TRBV19 to TRBJ2-5, with D tentatively TRBD1 (5 bases). Trimming cost V 1 base and J 5 bases, with 8 bases left between them. CDR1 is LNHDA and CDR2 is SQIVND in the germline V gene (reference sequence). The CDR3 extends over 13 amino acids. The CDR3 protein is CASSIAGRETQYF. The CDR3 DNA follows: TGTGCCAGTAGTATAGCAGGGCGGGAGACCCAGTACTTC. Combining the CDR3 with reference TRBV19 and TRBJ2-5 gives the whole variable domain DGGITQSPKYLFRKEGQNVTLSCEQNLNHDAMYWYRQDPGQGLRLIYYSQIVNDFQKGDIAEGYSVSREKKESFPLTVTSAQKNPTAFYLCASSIAGRETQYFGPGTRLLVL.

The rearrangement uses TRBV12-3 or TRBV12-4 and TRBJ2-2; TRBD1 is a possible D gene (5 bases). The V and J ends lost 6 bases and 8 bases respectively, with 13 bases between them. The length of the CDR3 is 13 residues. The CDR3 loop is CASSGQGNGELFF. The CDR3 DNA follows: TGTGCCAGCAGCGGGCAGGGTAATGGGGAGCTGTTTTTT.

The chain employs TRBV6-1 and TRBJ1-2; TRBD1 might be the D (6 bases). Germline V lookup: CDR1 MNHNS, CDR2 SASEGT. This CDR3 contains 13 residues. V lost 3 bases to trimming and J lost 7 bases, with 12 bases between them. The CDR3 sequence: CASSDTGYGGYTF. The CDR3 nucleotides read TGTGCCAGCAGTGACACAGGGTACGGTGGCTACACCTTC.

The rearrangement links TRBV4-3 to TRBJ1-2, with D maybe TRBD1 (5 bases). The V end lost 2 bases, the J end lost 4 bases, and 14 bases lay between the germline ends. This CDR3 has 15 residues. The germline CDR1 and CDR2 sequences are LGHNA and YSLEER. DNA of the CDR3: TGCGCCAGCAGCCAATCCTGGGGGGGTAGCTATGGCTACACCTTC. It specifies CASSQSWGGSYGYTF.

V is TRBV10-1 and J is TRBJ2-7; D is perhaps TRBD2 (6 bases). Germline V lookup: CDR1 WNHNN, CDR2 SYGVQD (reference sequence). With 6 bases removed from V and 2 bases from J, the gap between germline ends came to 11 bases. The CDR3 covers 13 residues. The CDR3 nucleotides are TGCGCCAGCAGCCGGGACTTAACCTACGAGCAGTACTTC. It encodes CASSRDLTYEQYF.

The rearrangement links TRBV19 to TRBJ1-2; TRBD1 agrees at 8 bases. V dropped 4 bases and J dropped 4; count of bases not matched to a gene: 17. CDR1 is LNHDA, CDR2 SQIVND, per germline (reference sequence). The CDR3 totals 18 residues. CDR3 region: CASSRGYRGVPFPYGYTF. The CDR3 DNA is TGTGCCAGTAGTAGGGGATACAGGGGGGTCCCCTTCCCCTATGGCTACACCTTC.

This clone was counted between two and nine times. The V and J genes are TRBV3-1 (or the pseudogene TRBV3-2) and TRBJ2-5; 15 positions match TRBD2. Germline CDR1 is LGHDT and CDR2 is YNNKEL (reference sequence). The V gene end was trimmed by 6 bases and the J gene end by 5 bases; junction bases not matched to a gene: 7. CDR3 length: 16 residues. CDR3: CASRRTSGGALETQYF. The CDR3 bases are TGTGCCAGCAGGCGGACTAGCGGGGGGGCCCTGGAGACCCAGTACTTC.

This rearrangement joins TRBV6-4 to TRBJ2-7, with 8 bases aligning to TRBD1. V gave up 7 bases and J gave up 2 bases; unmatched junction bases: 4. The CDR3 sequence is 13 residues long. Germline CDR1 reads MRHNA; CDR2 reads SNTAGT. The CDR3 DNA follows: TGTGCCAGCACCCGGGACAGGCCCTACGAGCAGTACTTC. Amino acid sequence: CASTRDRPYEQYF.

This rearrangement joins TRBV7-8 to TRBJ2-7, with D maybe TRBD1 (5 bases). V shed 5 bases and J shed 3 bases, with 11 bases lying between them. Germline lookup yields CDR1 SGHVS and CDR2 FQNEAQ. The CDR3 loop spans 13 amino acids. The CDR3 protein is CASSTDSLYEQYF. CDR3 coding DNA: TGTGCCAGCAGCACCGACAGCCTCTACGAGCAGTACTTC.

The rearrangement uses TRBV15 and TRBJ1-3; the D is unclear. V gave up 4 bases and J gave up 2 bases, with 6 bases separating them. This CDR3 has 13 residues. The germline V gene has CDR1 LNHNV and CDR2 YYDKDF (reference sequence). The CDR3 region is CATSMRTGNTIYF. The CDR3 coding sequence is TGTGCCACCAGCATGAGAACTGGAAACACCATATATTTT.

This chain links TRBV5-1 with TRBJ2-3, with D tentatively TRBD2 (7 bases). Germline CDR1 reads SGHRS; CDR2 reads YFSETQ. The CDR3 spans 16 residues. Trimming pared 1 base from V and 2 bases from J, leaving 14 bases between. The CDR3 DNA is TGCGCCAGCAGCTTGTTAGAGGGGGGGCTCACAGATACGCAGTATTTT. Translation gives CASSLLEGGLTDTQYF.

The V call is TRBV6-5, the J call TRBJ2-7, with D possibly TRBD2 on 5 matching bases. CDR3 size: 13 residues. Looked up from germline, CDR1 is MNHEY and CDR2 is SVGAGI. The V end was cut by 8 bases, the J end by 2 bases, with 13 bases between. The CDR3 DNA sequence: TGTGCCAGCCGAACCCCGGGAACCTACGAGCAGTACTTC. Translating it yields CASRTPGTYEQYF.

The chain has TRBV11-3 and TRBJ2-7; 8 bases are shared with TRBD1. Unmatched junction bases numbered 13, after V lost 1 base and J lost 5 bases. Germline values: CDR1 SGHNT, CDR2 YENEEA. CDR3 length: 17 residues. The CDR3, as DNA: TGTGCCAGCAGCTTAGGACCGGGACAGGACCTTCGCCACGAGCAGTACTTC. Its translation: CASSLGPGQDLRHEQYF.

The rearrangement joins TRBV10-1 to TRBJ2-3; D is unresolved. V gave up 2 bases and J gave up 1 base, with 10 bases separating them. There are 15 residues in the CDR3. The V gene's germline CDR1 is WNHNN and CDR2 SYGVQD (reference sequence). The CDR3 reads CASSERSAGTDTQYF. CDR3 bases: TGCGCCAGCAGTGAGAGGAGCGCCGGCACAGATACGCAGTATTTT.

This chain uses TRBV5-1 with TRBJ1-1; D may be TRBD1 (6 bases). CDR1 and CDR2 (germline): SGHRS, YFSETQ. CDR3 length: 15 residues. V was shortened by 1 base and J by 5 bases, with 15 bases between the two germline ends. As DNA, the CDR3 is TGCGCCAGCAGCTTGCGGTCAGGGGTAAAGACTGAAGCTTTCTTT. This gives the protein CASSLRSGVKTEAFF.